Listed below are T cell receptor beta chains from one sample, sequenced in a study of T cells after yellow fever vaccination. TCRdb re-analysed the 5' RACE reads in MiXCR, keeping a single row per CDR3 protein. Of a few hundred thousand distinct CDR3 sequences in the sample, less than 9.5% were seen once. Sequenced here: CD4+ T cells sorted from PBMCs, sampled 5 days after the yellow fever booster vaccination. These receptors all stem from a man aged 18 to 29 who received the YFV17D yellow fever vaccine. Each CDR3 is given with its conserved first and last residue. A D gene is named only where the DNA matches it firmly. Some rows mark clone size as missing; the rest say once, few, many or name a class of expanded clone.

j_call d_call v_call clone_size cdr3_nt cdr3_aa
TRBJ1-3 . TRBV6-5 few TGTGCCAGCAGTCCCTCGGGGGTGGACTCTGGAAACACCATATATTTT CASSPSGVDSGNTIYF
TRBJ1-4 . TRBV5-1 few TGCGCCAGCAGCTTAGGGGATCTTGCAACTAATGAAAAACTGTTTTTT CASSLGDLATNEKLFF
TRBJ2-7 TRBD1 TRBV2 . TGTGCCAGCAGTGCTCGGGCAGGGGGCCTCGAGCAGTACTTC CASSARAGGLEQYF
TRBJ2-1 TRBD2 TRBV7-2 many TGTGCCAGCAGCGTTGGTGGCGGGGGGGCCTCCCCCTACAATGAGCAGTTCTTC CASSVGGGGASPYNEQFF
TRBJ2-3 . TRBV5-4 many TGTGCCAGCAGCGAACATACGGGCTTTAGCACAGATACGCAGTATTTT CASSEHTGFSTDTQYF
TRBJ2-1 . TRBV24-1 few TGTGCCACCAGTGATTTGCGCGAAGGGAATGAGCAGTTCTTC CATSDLREGNEQFF
TRBJ1-1 TRBD1 TRBV6-2/TRBV6-3 . TGTGCCAGCACCAAACAGGGGTGGGTCACTGAAGCTTTCTTT CASTKQGWVTEAFF
TRBJ2-1 TRBD1 TRBV7-2 many TGTGCCAGCAGCTGGACAGGGGCGCTCCCCAATGAGCAGTTCTTC CASSWTGALPNEQFF
TRBJ2-5 TRBD1 TRBV2 . TGTGCCAGCAGACCGACAGGGACAGGAGAGACCCAGTACTTC CASRPTGTGETQYF
TRBJ1-3 . TRBV7-9 few TGTGCCAGCAGCTCGGGCTTCGGGCCCAGAGACAGCAACTCTGGAAACACCATATATTTT CASSSGFGPRDSNSGNTIYF
TRBJ2-3 TRBD2 TRBV7-2 few TGTGCCAGCAGCCCCGGACTAGCGGGGGGGACTAGCACAGATACGCAGTATTTT CASSPGLAGGTSTDTQYF
TRBJ1-1 TRBD1 TRBV30 . TGTGCCTGGAGTGTACTGTTACAGGGGGGTGAAGCTTTCTTT CAWSVLLQGGEAFF
TRBJ1-2 . TRBV3-1 . TGTGCCAGCAGCCCTTCGGGGGACTCTGGCTACACCTTC CASSPSGDSGYTF
TRBJ2-2 . TRBV7-9 few TGTGCCAGCAGCGAACAGGACACCGGGGAGCTGTTTTTT CASSEQDTGELFF
TRBJ2-3 TRBD2 TRBV12-5 many TGTGCTAGTGGTTTGTTGGGACTAGTACGAATAGATACGCAGTATTTT CASGLLGLVRIDTQYF
TRBJ2-3 TRBD2 TRBV7-6 many TGTGCCAGCAGCTTGAGCGGGGGGGCCACAGATACGCAGTATTTT CASSLSGGATDTQYF
TRBJ2-5 . TRBV5-1 few TGCGCCAGCAGACAGGGAGTGGGTCAAGAGACCCAGTACTTC CASRQGVGQETQYF
TRBJ2-5 TRBD2 TRBV4-2 . TGTGCCAGCAGCCAAGGAAGGACTAGCGGGGCAATAGGTGGAGAGACCCAGTACTTC CASSQGRTSGAIGGETQYF
TRBJ2-2 . TRBV2 . TGTGCCAGCAGCGAGAGGGCCGGGGAGCTGTTTTTT CASSERAGELFF
TRBJ2-7 TRBD1 TRBV7-3 . TGTGCCAGCAGCTTCCCAGGGGGCGAGCAGTACTTC CASSFPGGEQYF
TRBJ2-3 TRBD2 TRBV5-6 few TGTGCCAGCACCGAACAAGGAGCGGGGGCGGCGGATACGCAGTATTTT CASTEQGAGAADTQYF
TRBJ2-1 . TRBV7-2 few TGTGCCAGCAGCCCAGGAAGACAGGTAGCCTACAATGAGCAGTTCTTC CASSPGRQVAYNEQFF
TRBJ1-1 . TRBV20-1 . TGCAGTGCTAGAGAGCGGCGGATGAACACTGAAGCTTTCTTT CSARERRMNTEAFF
TRBJ1-4 . TRBV27 . TGTGCCAGCGGGCCAACTAATGAAAAACTGTTTTTT CASGPTNEKLFF
TRBJ2-3 TRBD2 TRBV20-1 many TGCAGTGCTAGGACCGGACTAGCCTCAGATACGCAGTATTTT CSARTGLASDTQYF
TRBJ2-3 . TRBV30 few TGTACCACAGATACGCAGTATTTT CTTDTQYF
TRBJ2-3 . TRBV4-1 . TGCGCCAGCAGCCGCCGACCGAGGGGCGATACGCAGTATTTT CASSRRPRGDTQYF
TRBJ2-1 TRBD1 TRBV2 many TGTGCCAGCAGGGACAGGGGTTGGGAGCAGTTCTTC CASRDRGWEQFF
TRBJ1-2 . TRBV29-1 few TGCAGCGGCCGAGAGGGGAGTACTTACACCTTC CSGREGSTYTF
TRBJ1-1 . TRBV18 few TGTGCCAGCTCACCCCCGAACACTGAAGCTTTCTTT CASSPPNTEAFF
TRBJ2-2 TRBD1 TRBV5-1 . TGCGCCAGCACCCGGGACAGCACGAACACCGGGGAGCTGTTTTTT CASTRDSTNTGELFF
TRBJ2-2 . TRBV4-3 few TGCGCCAGCAGCCAGCAGGAGAACACCGGGGAGCTGTTTTTT CASSQQENTGELFF
TRBJ2-1 TRBD2 TRBV4-2 few TGTGCCAGCAGCCATCCTCTAGCGGACAATGAGCAGTTCTTC CASSHPLADNEQFF